These 14 T cell receptor beta chains were sequenced from one sample in a study of T cell changes during pregnancy in multiple sclerosis. Clones were read by immunoSEQ multiplex PCR, and TCRdb kept only the in-frame ones, dropping some. Of some 9,100 clones detected, 85% to 90% appear once; the ten largest clones hold about 5.2%. Here the sequenced sample was CD8+ T cells from peripheral blood mononuclear cells, taken in the first trimester of pregnancy. These receptors originate from a female donor in good health, enrolled as a control in a pregnancy study.

This chain connects TRBV6-5 to TRBJ2-2; 7 positions match TRBD1. Germline-derived CDR1 and CDR2 are MNHEY and SVGAGI. J lost 7 bases, V lost 6 bases, and 11 bases had no gene match. The CDR3 has 15 residues. In DNA form, the CDR3 reads TGTGCCAGCAGATACCGGGACAGCCTGAGCGGGGAGCTGTTTTTT. This codes for CASRYRDSLSGELFF.

The rearrangement uses TRBV7-6 and TRBJ2-1; a weak D match, TRBD2 (6 bases). CDR3 length: 13 amino acids. V lost 4 bases and J 10 bases, leaving 14 bases between the germline ends. Germline values: CDR1 SGHVS, CDR2 FNYEAQ. CDR3 sequence reads: CASSSRPAGEQFF. Written as DNA, the CDR3 is TGTGCCAGCAGCTCTCGGCCTGCGGGGGAGCAGTTCTTC.

The genes are TRBV6-5 and TRBJ1-1; 7 positions agree with TRBD1. There are 13 residues in the CDR3. Germline loops: CDR1 MNHEY, CDR2 SVGAGI. The V gene end was trimmed by 4 bases and the J gene end by 4 bases; junction bases not matched to a gene: 3. The CDR3 DNA sequence: TGTGCCAGCAGTTTCACAGGGGTCACTGAAGCTTTCTTT. Its translation is CASSFTGVTEAFF.

This chain connects TRBV2 to TRBJ2-6; 10 bases agree with TRBD1. Germline lookup yields CDR1 SNHLY and CDR2 FYNNEI. V shed 6 bases and J 0 bases; nucleotides not matched to a gene: 5. This CDR3 has 17 amino acids. The CDR3 DNA follows: TGTGCCAGCAGGGGACAGGGGTCCGTCTCTGGGGCCAACGTCCTGACTTTC. It specifies CASRGQGSVSGANVLTF. The full variable domain, its missing parts supplied by reference TRBV2 and TRBJ2-6, is EPEVTQTPSHQVTQMGQEVILRCVPISNHLYFYWYRQILGQKVEFLVSFYNNEISEKSEIFDDQFSVERPDGSNFTLKIRSTKLEDSAMYFCASRGQGSVSGANVLTFGAGSRLTVL.

The CDR3 sequence: CSVSEGEAGEAFF. The DNA of the CDR3 is TGCAGCGTTTCAGAAGGGGAGGCAGGTGAAGCTTTCTTT. This chain uses TRBV29-1 with TRBJ1-1; the D gene is possibly TRBD1 (5 bases). Trimming stripped 5 bases from V and 7 bases from J, with 17 bases between. CDR3 length: 13 amino acids. Germline lookup yields CDR1 SQVTM and CDR2 ANQGSEA.

V usage is TRBV5-4 and J usage is TRBJ2-6; possible D gene TRBD1, 6 bases. CDR3 length: 14 residues. Germline assignment: CDR1 SGHNT and CDR2 YYREEE (reference sequence). Trimming took off 6 bases at V and 1 base at J, with 8 bases between the two ends. Written as DNA, the CDR3 is TGTGCCAGCACCACAGGGTCTGGGGCCAACGTCCTGACTTTC. Translation gives CASTTGSGANVLTF.

This sequence joins TRBV6-4 and TRBJ2-5, with TRBD2 identical over 7 bases. The junction had 3 bases not matched to a gene; V was cut back by 4 bases and J by 4 bases. CDR1 and CDR2 from the germline V gene are MRHNA and SNTAGT. This CDR3 spans 13 amino acids. CDR3 loop: CASSGLAGETQYF. The CDR3 nucleotides are TGTGCCAGCAGTGGACTAGCAGGAGAGACCCAGTACTTC.

J is TRBJ2-1 and V is TRBV11-2; 13 bases agree with TRBD2. Germline V gives CDR1 SGHAT, CDR2 FQNNGV. Losses at the gene ends were 1 base for V and 10 bases for J; bases not matched to a gene: 4. The CDR3 runs 15 residues. The CDR3 bases are TGTGCCAGCAGCTTAGTACCGGGACTAGCGGGAGAGCAGTTCTTC. This codes for CASSLVPGLAGEQFF.

The chain couples TRBV19 to TRBJ2-2; 12 bases fit TRBD2. With 0 bases clipped from V and 5 bases from J, the junction kept 13 bases outside the gene matches. Germline loops: CDR1 LNHDA, CDR2 SQIVND (reference sequence). This CDR3 is 20 amino acids long. Here the CDR3 DNA reads TGTGCCAGTAGTATAGATCTGGAGACTAGCGGGAGTTTTAAAACCGGGGAGCTGTTTTTT. Its translation is CASSIDLETSGSFKTGELFF.

This sequence joins TRBV19 and TRBJ2-1; TRBD2 is a possible D gene (6 bases). CDR1 is LNHDA and CDR2 is SQIVND in the germline V gene (reference sequence). The ends were cut back, 9 bases at V and 0 bases at J, with 9 bases in the middle. This CDR3 region has 13 residues. The CDR3 coding sequence is TGTGCCAGCGCGGGGAGCTCCTACAATGAGCAGTTCTTC. Translating it yields CASAGSSYNEQFF.

This chain uses TRBV5-4 with TRBJ1-6; the match to TRBD1 covers 8 bases. Trimming at V came to 4 bases and at J to 9 bases, leaving 3 bases not matched to a gene. The CDR3 has 13 residues. Germline V gene lookup returns CDR1 SGHNT and CDR2 YYREEE (reference sequence). CDR3: CASSKDRASPLHF. The CDR3 DNA follows: TGTGCCAGCAGCAAGGACAGGGCTTCACCCCTCCACTTT. Using reference TRBV5-4 and TRBJ1-6 for the parts outside the CDR3, the full variable domain is ETGVTQSPTHLIKTRGQQVTLRCSSQSGHNTVSWYQQALGQGPQFIFQYYREEENGRGNFPPRFSGLQFPNYSSELNVNALELDDSALYLCASSKDRASPLHFGNGTRLTVT.

In its sample, this clone was seen once. V is TRBV7-9 and J is TRBJ1-1, with 7 bases lining up with TRBD1. This CDR3 comprises 15 residues. V lost 1 base to trimming and J lost 6 bases; unmatched junction nucleotides: 8. Germline V gene data show CDR1 as SEHNR and CDR2 as FQNEAQ (reference sequence). The CDR3 here is CASSLGQGVFAEAFF. The CDR3 coding sequence is TGTGCCAGCAGCTTAGGACAGGGTGTGTTCGCTGAAGCTTTCTTT.

The V call is TRBV30, the J call TRBJ1-5, with D possibly TRBD1 on 6 matching bases. The V gene's germline CDR1 is GTSNPN and CDR2 SVGIG (reference sequence). V lost 4 bases and J lost 4, with 23 bases in between. CDR3 length equals 17 residues. CDR3: CAWTPKGGGRGNQPQHF. CDR3 nucleotide sequence: TGTGCCTGGACCCCAAAAGGGGGGGGAAGGGGGAATCAGCCCCAGCATTTT.

The chain uses TRBV30 and TRBJ1-1, with 9 bases fitting TRBD1. The CDR3 spans 14 residues. Germline trimming cut 2 bases from V and 6 bases from J; bases unmatched to any gene: 7. The germline gives CDR1 GTSNPN, CDR2 SVGIG (reference sequence). In nucleotides, the CDR3 is TGTGCCTGGAGTTCAACAGGGGGCGTCGCTGAAGCTTTCTTT. Translating it yields CAWSSTGGVAEAFF.